The 18 T cell receptor beta chains in this list originate from one sample, sequenced in a study of chemoradiotherapy in HPV16-positive cancers. This table comes from immunoSEQ multiplex PCR, and its TCRdb copy is limited to in-frame clones, with some not included. The profile covers roughly 12,000 clones, with 63% appearing a single time and 20% taken by the ten largest. The material was obtained from a patient who underwent chemoradiotherapy. Source of these receptors: a human donor with HPV-associated anogenital cancer.

This clone came up a few times. This chain connects TRBV9 to TRBJ2-3; D assignment may be TRBD1 or TRBD2 (5 bases each). This CDR3 has 15 amino acids. V was shortened by 0 bases and J by 4 bases, with 12 bases between the two germline ends. The V gene's germline CDR1 is SGDLS and CDR2 YYNGEE. The CDR3 DNA sequence: TGTGCCAGCAGCGTAGAAGACTGGGGGTCAGATACGCAGTATTTT. Its protein is CASSVEDWGSDTQYF.

A single count supports this clone. The chain is built from TRBV5-6 and TRBJ1-4, with D perhaps TRBD1 (6 bases). The germline V and J ends were trimmed by 2 bases and 5 bases, with 13 bases remaining between them. This CDR3 is built from 15 residues. Germline loops: CDR1 SGHDT, CDR2 YYEEEE. The CDR3 DNA reads as TGTGCCAGCAGCTTACCCGGGACAAGGAATGAAAAACTGTTTTTT. Its protein product is CASSLPGTRNEKLFF.

The V call is TRBV7-2, the J call TRBJ2-1; D not resolved. The V end lost 0 bases, the J end lost 10 bases, and 4 bases lay between the germline ends. Germline V gene lookup returns CDR1 SGHTA and CDR2 FQGNSA. The CDR3 is 11 amino acids. Here the CDR3 reads CASSLAGEQFF. The CDR3, as DNA: TGTGCCAGCAGCTTAGCGGGGGAGCAGTTCTTC.

This clone was observed a handful of times. The chain combines TRBV28 with TRBJ1-5; D possibly corresponds to TRBD1 (5 bases). There are 16 residues in the CDR3. Germline CDR1 reads MDHEN; CDR2 reads SYDVKM. The V end lost 8 bases, the J end lost 6 bases, and 23 bases lay between the germline ends. CDR3 nucleotide sequence: TGTGCCAGCTGGAAGGACCGGGGCCTAAAGACTCAGCCCCAGCATTTT. It encodes CASWKDRGLKTQPQHF.

The rearrangement joins TRBV21-1 to TRBJ2-7; the table calls TRBD1, which could not be checked here. TRBV21-1 is recorded as a pseudogene. The CDR3 spans 16 residues. CDR3 loop: CASSRSRRGQGYEQYF. The CDR3 DNA is TGTGCCAGCAGCCGGTCCCGGAGGGGACAGGGCTACGAGCAGTACTTC.

V is TRBV2 and J is TRBJ1-6; D is perhaps TRBD1 (5 bases). Trimming cost V 3 bases and J 7 bases, with 10 bases left between them. CDR3 size: 14 residues. Germline V lookup: CDR1 SNHLY, CDR2 FYNNEI. The CDR3 protein is CASSDPGHNSPLHF. Here the CDR3 DNA reads TGTGCCAGCAGTGATCCAGGGCACAATTCACCCCTCCACTTT.

The chain couples TRBV7-9 to TRBJ2-3; D unresolved. Germline lookup yields CDR1 SEHNR and CDR2 FQNEAQ (reference sequence). The CDR3 runs 14 residues. The V gene lost 2 bases and the J gene lost 2 bases, with 8 bases spanning the gap. The CDR3 DNA is TGTGCCAGCAGCTTATACAGTTTCACAGATACGCAGTATTTT. It codes for CASSLYSFTDTQYF.

The chain combines TRBV6-5 with TRBJ1-3, with D perhaps matching TRBD1 (6 bases). V was trimmed by 0 bases and J by 4 bases, leaving 10 bases between them. The germline V gene encodes CDR1 MNHEY and CDR2 SVGAGI. The length of the CDR3 is 15 residues. The CDR3 DNA sequence: TGTGCCAGCAGTTACTCTTACAGGGAGGGAAACACCATATATTTT. Protein: CASSYSYREGNTIYF.

The J gene is TRBJ1-3, the V gene TRBV12-5; 11 nucleotides line up with TRBD1. V was pared by 0 bases and J by 2 bases, with 6 bases of the junction left unmatched. CDR1 is LGHNT, CDR2 FRNRAP, per germline. CDR3 length: 18 residues. CDR3 nucleotide sequence: TGTGCTAGTGGTTTGGTCGGACAGGGGGCAACAGCTGGAAACACCATATATTTT. This codes for CASGLVGQGATAGNTIYF.

This rearrangement joins TRBV11-2 to TRBJ1-1, with D perhaps TRBD1 (5 bases). Germline values: CDR1 SGHAT, CDR2 FQNNGV. This CDR3 is built from 13 residues. V was clipped by 0 bases and J by 9 bases, with 11 bases between them. CDR3 loop: CASSLELGLQAFF. For the CDR3, the DNA is TGTGCCAGCAGCTTAGAGCTGGGACTCCAAGCTTTCTTT.

In this sample, this clone turned up a few times. The rearrangement links TRBV7-3 to TRBJ2-7; a possible D gene is TRBD2 (5 bases). The CDR3 contains 17 residues. Germline-derived CDR1 and CDR2 are SGHTA and FQGTGA. Trimming shortened V by 1 base and J by 5 bases, and 21 bases separated the two germline ends. The CDR3 region is CASSLMGVGSGGDEQYF. The CDR3 DNA reads as TGTGCCAGCAGCTTAATGGGAGTAGGCTCTGGAGGTGACGAGCAGTACTTC.

This clone was recorded a few times. The CDR3 DNA reads TGTGCCAGCAGTTTTAGGGACCGAGAGACCCAGTACTTC. Translated: CASSFRDRETQYF. V usage is TRBV28 and J usage is TRBJ2-5; D could derive from TRBD1 or TRBD2 (5 bases each). Germline CDR1 MDHEN, CDR2 SYDVKM. V was cut by 3 bases and J by 4 bases, with 9 bases left in between. CDR3 size: 13 residues.

The chain has TRBV19 and TRBJ1-2; no clear D. The CDR3 is 14 residues long. Trimming pared 0 bases from V and 6 bases from J, leaving 11 bases between. Germline V gene sequence: CDR1 LNHDA, CDR2 SQIVND (reference sequence). The CDR3 reads CASSIEPGSHGYTF. In DNA, the CDR3 is TGTGCCAGTAGTATAGAGCCGGGGAGCCATGGCTACACCTTC. The entire variable domain, with the rest obtained from reference TRBV19 and TRBJ1-2, is as follows: DGGITQSPKYLFRKEGQNVTLSCEQNLNHDAMYWYRQDPGQGLRLIYYSQIVNDFQKGDIAEGYSVSREKKESFPLTVTSAQKNPTAFYLCASSIEPGSHGYTFGSGTRLTVV.

This chain links TRBV15 with TRBJ2-3; D not resolved. The CDR3 loop spans 14 amino acids. CDR1 LNHNV and CDR2 YYDKDF come from the germline V gene (reference sequence). Trimming pared 0 bases from V and 1 base from J, leaving 5 bases between. The CDR3 sequence: CATSRDRGTDTQYF. Here the CDR3 DNA reads TGTGCCACCAGCAGAGATCGGGGCACAGATACGCAGTATTTT.

This rearrangement joins TRBV28 to TRBJ2-3; 14 bases fit TRBD2. The CDR3 consists of 18 residues. V trimming: 5 bases; J trimming: 1 base; junction bases outside the gene matches: 8. The germline gives CDR1 MDHEN, CDR2 SYDVKM. This chain's CDR3 is CASSLGLAGGSGTDTQYF. CDR3 nucleotide sequence: TGTGCCAGCAGTCTCGGACTAGCGGGGGGCTCGGGCACAGATACGCAGTATTTT.

The chain links TRBV9 to TRBJ1-1, with TRBD1 as a possible D gene (6 bases). V dropped 0 bases and J dropped 4 bases, with 10 bases sitting between them. CDR3 length: 14 residues. Germline V gives CDR1 SGDLS, CDR2 YYNGEE. Here the CDR3 reads CASSVDQGSTEAFF. DNA of the CDR3: TGTGCCAGCAGCGTAGACCAGGGGAGCACTGAAGCTTTCTTT.

The CDR3 nucleotides are TGCGCCAGCAGCTTGCCACGGGGGGGACAGGGGGATGGCTACACCTTC. It yields the protein CASSLPRGGQGDGYTF. This chain connects TRBV5-1 to TRBJ1-2, with 11 nucleotides matching TRBD1. The CDR3 extends over 16 amino acids. Germline V CDR1 and CDR2: SGHRS, YFSETQ. V shed 1 base, J shed 6 bases, and the junction held 8 bases outside the gene matches.

The chain uses TRBV4-1 and TRBJ1-5, with 7 bases matching TRBD1. The V and J ends lost 0 bases and 4 bases, in that order; junction bases with no gene match: 6. Looked up from germline, CDR1 is MGHRA and CDR2 is YSYEKL. CDR3 length: 16 amino acids. CDR3 loop: CASSQDKGQINQPQHF. CDR3 in DNA: TGCGCCAGCAGCCAAGATAAGGGACAGATTAATCAGCCCCAGCATTTT.